The rows below give T cell receptor beta chains drawn from one sample of a study of a mutant IDH1 vaccine in newly diagnosed glioma. Antigens of these TCRs are unknown. Assay used: immunoSEQ multiplex PCR; TCRdb lists only in-frame clones, some missing. The sample holds 29,000 or so clones, roughly four fifths seen once. This specimen was PBMCs, taken from a glioma patient whose treatment included an IDH1 peptide vaccine. These receptors originate from a man aged 45-60 years with glioma. CDR3s include the opening cysteine and the closing phenylalanine or tryptophan. The order of the fields is D gene, clone size, J gene, V gene, CDR3 DNA, CDR3 protein. D genes are given only for firm matches. Clone size is shown for a subset of rows, as once, few, many or a class of expanded clone.

TRBD1 - TRBJ1-2 TRBV19 TGTGCCAGTAGTTACTACAGGGGTAGCAACTATGGCTACACCTTC CASSYYRGSNYGYTF
- - TRBJ2-3 TRBV2 TGTGCCAGCAGTATACAACAGGGATTCAGGGCACAGGATACGCAGTATTTT CASSIQQGFRAQDTQYF
- - TRBJ1-5 TRBV6-5 TGTGCCAGCAGTTACGGGGGGGGTCAGCCCCAGCATTTT CASSYGGGQPQHF
- - TRBJ2-7 TRBV29-1 TGCAGCGTTGAAGGCCCAGGGTCCTACGAGCAGTACTTC CSVEGPGSYEQYF
- - TRBJ1-4 TRBV5-1 TGCGCCAGCAGCGTACAGGGAAGTGGAGAAAAACTGTTTTTT CASSVQGSGEKLFF
TRBD2 - TRBJ2-3 TRBV11-3 TGTGCCAGCAGCCTAGCGGGCGGGAGCACAGATACGCAGTATTTT CASSLAGGSTDTQYF
- - TRBJ2-5 TRBV6-7 TGTGCCAGCCGAGGGCGCGAGACCCAGTACTTC CASRGRETQYF
- - TRBJ2-2 TRBV5-1 TGCGCCAGCAGCTATTTCCCGGGACACACTACCACCGGGGAGCTGTTTTTT CASSYFPGHTTTGELFF
- - TRBJ2-7 TRBV19 TGTGCCAGTAGTCCGGGGAGGACAGTCGACGAGCAGTACTTC CASSPGRTVDEQYF
- - TRBJ2-2 TRBV2 TGTGCCAGCAGTACGGATATCGGGGAGCTGTTTTTT CASSTDIGELFF
- - TRBJ2-7 TRBV6-5 TGTGCCAGCAGTTCCCGGGACATTGTCTACGAGCAGTACTTC CASSSRDIVYEQYF
TRBD1 - TRBJ2-7 TRBV5-6 TGTGCCAGCAGCTGGAGGTCGGGACAGGGCTCCTACGAGCAGTACTTC CASSWRSGQGSYEQYF
- few TRBJ1-1 TRBV5-1 TGCGCCAGCAGCGAGGGGACTGGAACTGAAGCTTTCTTT CASSEGTGTEAFF
TRBD1 - TRBJ1-2 TRBV5-4 TGTGCCAGCAGTCAACAGGGGAACTATGGCTACACCTTC CASSQQGNYGYTF
- - TRBJ2-7 TRBV21-1 TGTGCCAGCAGCAAAGCCAGGTTACAGGGGAGGTACGAGCAGTACTTC CASSKARLQGRYEQYF
- - TRBJ1-5 TRBV7-8 TGTGCCAGCAGCTTACTGTTTTCGACAGTTAATCAGCCCCAGCATTTT CASSLLFSTVNQPQHF
- - TRBJ1-1 TRBV27 TGTGCCAGCAGTCCCGGGGCCCTCCCGAGCACTGAAGCTTTCTTT CASSPGALPSTEAFF
- - TRBJ1-5 TRBV7-2 TGTGCCAGCAGCCGAGACAGGAATCAGCCCCAGCATTTT CASSRDRNQPQHF
- - TRBJ1-2 TRBV18 TGTGCCAGCTCACCAGAACAGGGCTATGGCTACACCTTC CASSPEQGYGYTF
- - TRBJ1-5 TRBV7-2 TGTGCCAGCAGCCCCGATTGGGCCCAGCCCCAGCATTTT CASSPDWAQPQHF
- - TRBJ1-2 TRBV7-9 TGTGCCAGCAGCCAGACAGGCCCATCAAATGGCTACACCTTC CASSQTGPSNGYTF
- - TRBJ2-3 TRBV9 TGTGCCAGCAGCTCCGATGTGGGGAACACAGATACGCAGTATTTT CASSSDVGNTDTQYF
TRBD1 once TRBJ2-4 TRBV11-3 TGTGCCAGCAGCCCCCCCTCATCAGGGGGTGACATTCAGTACTTC CASSPPSSGGDIQYF
TRBD1 - TRBJ1-1 TRBV19 TGTGCCAGCCATCGGACAGGGTTGAACACTGAAGCTTTCTTT CASHRTGLNTEAFF
TRBD1 once TRBJ2-1 TRBV13 TGTGCCAGCAGCTTAAGTTTGGTGCAGGGGGTCGACAGTGAGCAGTTCTTC CASSLSLVQGVDSEQFF
TRBD1 - TRBJ1-2 TRBV2 TGTGCCAGCAGTCCCGGACAGGCGGGAGGTGGCTACACCTTC CASSPGQAGGGYTF
- - TRBJ2-7 TRBV11-3 TGTGCCAGCAGCCTAGGGCAGGCGGCATACGAGCAGTACTTC CASSLGQAAYEQYF
TRBD1 medium-sized TRBJ2-7 TRBV6-5 TGTGCCAGCAGTTCCCCCGGGACAGGGACCTACGAGCAGTACTTC CASSSPGTGTYEQYF
- - TRBJ1-3 TRBV2 TGTGCCAGCAGGGGGCCGGGCTCTGGAAACACCATATATTTT CASRGPGSGNTIYF
TRBD1 - TRBJ1-5 TRBV19 TGTGCCAGTGTTGTGGTTGGGACAGGGAATCAGCCCCAGCATTTT CASVVVGTGNQPQHF
- - TRBJ1-1 TRBV10-2 TGCGCCAGCAGGCCCGATCCGACTTTGAACACTGAAGCTTTCTTT CASRPDPTLNTEAFF
TRBD1 - TRBJ1-2 TRBV6-6 TGTGCCAGCAGGTCATCCGGGACAGCGGTATATGGCTACACCTTC CASRSSGTAVYGYTF
- - TRBJ2-2 TRBV7-2 TGTGCCAGCATCGAAGGACTTCAGAGGACCGGGGAGCTGTTTTTT CASIEGLQRTGELFF
- - TRBJ2-1 TRBV2 TGTGCCAGCAGTGAAGGGAGAGGGTTTGCGGGGTCCTACAATGAGCAGTTCTTC CASSEGRGFAGSYNEQFF
- - TRBJ2-1 TRBV25-1 TGTGCCAGCAGTACCCTCAATGAGCAGTTCTTC CASSTLNEQFF